This is a list of T cell receptor beta chains from one sample in a study of post-analysis software for immune sequencing data. TCRdb independently ran MiXCR on the PCR reads; one entry per CDR3 protein. The sample lists roughly 670,000 distinct CDR3 sequences, approximately 59% occurring once. The specimen sequenced was blood. The receptors come from a girl aged 2-10 years with multiple sclerosis. The CDR3 runs from the conserved cysteine through the conserved F or W. D genes are given only for firm matches. Clone sizes are given selectively: once, few, many, or a class where the clone is expanded.

.,TRBV27,.,TRBJ2-5,TGTGCCAGCAGACGACAGACTCAAGAGACCCAGTACTTC,CASRRQTQETQYF
TRBD1,TRBV28,once,TRBJ2-2,TGTGCCAGCAGTGCCCCGGGACAGGGGACCGGGGAGCTGTTTTTT,CASSAPGQGTGELFF
.,TRBV11-3,.,TRBJ2-1,TGTGCCAGCAGCTCTCACTCCGGCGTGCGGGGCAATGAGCAGTTCTTC,CASSSHSGVRGNEQFF
TRBD2,TRBV20-1,many,TRBJ2-1,TGCAGTGCTAGAGATTCAGGGAGGGGTGAGCAGTTCTTC,CSARDSGRGEQFF
.,TRBV3-1,.,TRBJ2-5,TGTGCCAGCAGCCAAGGCCCTTTGCAAGAGACCCAGTACTTC,CASSQGPLQETQYF
.,TRBV20-1,.,TRBJ1-4,TGCAGTGCTAGTTTTGAGATGGAAAAACTGTTTTTT,CSASFEMEKLFF
.,TRBV7-2,few,TRBJ2-3,TGTGCCAGCAGCTTAGTTGACAGCACAGATACGCAGTATTTT,CASSLVDSTDTQYF
TRBD1,TRBV24-1,.,TRBJ1-2,TGTGCCACCAGCGCGGGACAGGGGGACTACACCTTC,CATSAGQGDYTF
.,TRBV10-2,.,TRBJ1-1,TGCGCCAGCAGGACTCGACGGAGCATGAACACTGAAGCTTTCTTT,CASRTRRSMNTEAFF
TRBD1,TRBV7-8,.,TRBJ2-7,TGTGCCAGCAGCATTGGGGCAGGACAGGGGCCCTACGAGCAGTACTTC,CASSIGAGQGPYEQYF
TRBD2,TRBV3-1,.,TRBJ2-1,TGTGCCAGCAGCCAATCTTCGGGGGGTGAGTTCTTC,CASSQSSGGEFF
.,TRBV20-1,.,TRBJ2-5,TGCAGTGCCCAGCAAGGGCTCCAAGAGACCCAGTACTTC,CSAQQGLQETQYF
TRBD2,TRBV4-2,.,TRBJ2-6,TGTGCCAGCAGCTCCCAACTAGCGACAAGCTCTGGGGCCAACGTCCTGACTTTC,CASSSQLATSSGANVLTF
.,TRBV4-2,.,TRBJ1-1,TGTGCCAGCAGCCAAGTGGGGCAGGGTCATGCTGAAGCTTTCTTT,CASSQVGQGHAEAFF
.,TRBV6-1,.,TRBJ1-2,TGTGCCAGCAGTGCCGCAACAGGCAGCGATATTCCTAACTATGGCTACACCTTC,CASSAATGSDIPNYGYTF
.,TRBV12-3/TRBV12-4,.,TRBJ2-7,TGTGCCAGCAGTTTCTCGGATTTTTACGAGCAGTACTTC,CASSFSDFYEQYF
.,TRBV4-2,.,TRBJ2-1,TGTGCCAGCAGCCAAGATAAGGGCTATGAGCAGTTCTTC,CASSQDKGYEQFF
.,TRBV7-2,.,TRBJ2-7,TGTGCCAGCAGCTCCAGGGGCCCCTACGAGCAGTACTTC,CASSSRGPYEQYF
TRBD1,TRBV5-5,.,TRBJ1-5,TGTGCCAGCAGCCTGTCGGGACAGCCCAATCAGCCCCAGCATTTT,CASSLSGQPNQPQHF
.,TRBV12-3/TRBV12-4,few,TRBJ2-5,TGTGCCAGCACCCCGTCCGGAGAGACCCAGTACTTC,CASTPSGETQYF
TRBD2,TRBV4-1,.,TRBJ2-1,TGCGCCAGCAGTCCGGGACTAGCGGGATCATATAGAAATGAGCAGTTCTTC,CASSPGLAGSYRNEQFF
.,TRBV7-9,few,TRBJ1-5,TGTGCCAGCAGCTCCCTGGATCAGCCCCAGCATTTT,CASSSLDQPQHF
.,TRBV12-5,.,TRBJ1-5,TGTGCTAGTGGTCTCTCCCTTCGGCAGCCCCAGCATTTT,CASGLSLRQPQHF
TRBD1,TRBV4-3,.,TRBJ1-6,TGCGCCAGCAGCCCCTGGACAGGTCGAAATTCACCCCTCCACTTT,CASSPWTGRNSPLHF
TRBD2,TRBV2,.,TRBJ2-7,TGTGCCAGCAGTGAGAGCCTGGGTTCAGCGGGAGTCGCACAGGAGTACTTC,CASSESLGSAGVAQEYF
.,TRBV7-9,.,TRBJ2-6,TGTGCCAGCAGCTTAGCTAGGACCTTCCTCTCTGGGGCCAACGTCCTGACTTTC,CASSLARTFLSGANVLTF
.,TRBV9,.,TRBJ2-7,TGTGCCAGCAGCGTAGGGGAAGGGATGCCTCCCTACGAGCAGTACTTC,CASSVGEGMPPYEQYF
TRBD2,TRBV27,few,TRBJ2-5,TGTGCCAGCAGCCCGGGACTAGCGGAAGAAGAGACCCAGTACTTC,CASSPGLAEEETQYF
TRBD1,TRBV27,.,TRBJ2-7,TGTGCCAGCAGTGCACCGGGACAGGGGGTTTACGAGCAGTACTTC,CASSAPGQGVYEQYF
.,TRBV14,.,TRBJ2-5,TGTGCCAGCAGCCTAGACCCTTCGGTCGAGACCCAGTACTTC,CASSLDPSVETQYF
.,TRBV7-9,.,TRBJ1-2,TGTGCCAGCAGCCACCCACAGGAAACTAACTATGGCTACACCTTC,CASSHPQETNYGYTF
TRBD2,TRBV20-1,.,TRBJ2-1,TGCAGTGCTGCAAGCGGGGGGAGAAGGAATGAGCAGTTCTTC,CSAASGGRRNEQFF
TRBD2,TRBV6-1,.,TRBJ2-3,TGTGCCAGCAGTGAGACTAGCGGGGGGGCCACAGATACGCAGTATTTT,CASSETSGGATDTQYF
.,TRBV14,.,TRBJ2-3,TGTGCCAGCAGCCGCAGGGTTTCTAGCACAGATACGCAGTATTTT,CASSRRVSSTDTQYF
TRBD1,TRBV6-5,.,TRBJ1-6,TGTGCCAGCAGTATGGGACAGGGAGGAGATTCACCCCTCCACTTT,CASSMGQGGDSPLHF
.,TRBV27,.,TRBJ1-1,TGTGCCAGCAGTTTATCGTCTGCAAGTGAAGCTTTCTTT,CASSLSSASEAFF
.,TRBV4-1,few,TRBJ2-1,TGCGCCAGCAGCCAAGATCAGGGCTCCTACAATGAGCAGTTCTTC,CASSQDQGSYNEQFF
.,TRBV11-2,.,TRBJ2-1,TGTGCCAGCAGCTCGTTTAGCGTTCCCGCGAGCAATGAGCAGTTCTTC,CASSSFSVPASNEQFF
.,TRBV4-3,.,TRBJ2-1,TGCGCCAGCAGCCAAGATATCGGAGCAGACAATGAGCAGTTCTTC,CASSQDIGADNEQFF
.,TRBV11-2,.,TRBJ2-1,TGTGCCAGCAGCTTTTCGGACCGACGAGCACGAAACAATGAGCAGTTCTTC,CASSFSDRRARNNEQFF
.,TRBV5-1,few,TRBJ2-5,TGCGCCAGCACTCTCCAAGGTCTACAAGAGACCCAGTACTTC,CASTLQGLQETQYF
TRBD2,TRBV4-2,.,TRBJ2-1,TGTGCCAGCAGCCAACCTCGACTAGCTGAGCCCTACAATGAGCAGTTCTTC,CASSQPRLAEPYNEQFF
.,TRBV2,few,TRBJ2-7,TGTGCCAGCAGTGAAGGGTCGGGGGGCCGGAGGGAGCAGTACTTC,CASSEGSGGRREQYF
TRBD1,TRBV6-6,.,TRBJ2-4,TGTGCCAGCAGTTACCCGACAGGGTCGAAAGACATTCAGTACTTC,CASSYPTGSKDIQYF